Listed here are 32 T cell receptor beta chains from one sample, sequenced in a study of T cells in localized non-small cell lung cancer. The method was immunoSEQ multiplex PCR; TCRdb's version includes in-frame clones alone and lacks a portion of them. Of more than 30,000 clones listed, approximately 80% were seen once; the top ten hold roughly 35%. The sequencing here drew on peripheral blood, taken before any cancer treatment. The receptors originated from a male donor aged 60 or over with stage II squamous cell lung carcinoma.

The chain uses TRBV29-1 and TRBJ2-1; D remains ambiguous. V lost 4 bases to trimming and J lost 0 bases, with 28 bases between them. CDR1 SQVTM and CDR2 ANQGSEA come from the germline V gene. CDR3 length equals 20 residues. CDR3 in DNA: TGCAGCGTTGGCCCCCTCCCGGGCCAAGACTCCGTTAGCTCCTACAATGAGCAGTTCTTC. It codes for CSVGPLPGQDSVSSYNEQFF.

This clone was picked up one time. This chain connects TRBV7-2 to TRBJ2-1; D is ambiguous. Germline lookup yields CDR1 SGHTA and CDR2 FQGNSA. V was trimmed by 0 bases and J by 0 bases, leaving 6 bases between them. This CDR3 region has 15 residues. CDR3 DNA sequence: TGTGCCAGCAGCTTAGCCTGGAGCTCCTACAATGAGCAGTTCTTC. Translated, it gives CASSLAWSSYNEQFF.

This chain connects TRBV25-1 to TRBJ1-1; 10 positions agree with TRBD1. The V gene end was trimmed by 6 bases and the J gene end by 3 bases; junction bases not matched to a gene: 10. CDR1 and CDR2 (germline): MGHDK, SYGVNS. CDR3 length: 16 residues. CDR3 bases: TGTGCCAGCAGGGAGACAGGGGGCGCGAAAGACACTGAAGCTTTCTTT. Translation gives CASRETGGAKDTEAFF.

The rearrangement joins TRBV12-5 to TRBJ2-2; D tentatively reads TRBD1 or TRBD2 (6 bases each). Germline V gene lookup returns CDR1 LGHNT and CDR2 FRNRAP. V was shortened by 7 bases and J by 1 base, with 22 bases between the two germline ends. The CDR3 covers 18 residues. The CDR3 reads CASAESGASGQNTGELFF. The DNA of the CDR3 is TGTGCTAGTGCCGAATCGGGGGCATCGGGACAGAACACCGGGGAGCTGTTTTTT.

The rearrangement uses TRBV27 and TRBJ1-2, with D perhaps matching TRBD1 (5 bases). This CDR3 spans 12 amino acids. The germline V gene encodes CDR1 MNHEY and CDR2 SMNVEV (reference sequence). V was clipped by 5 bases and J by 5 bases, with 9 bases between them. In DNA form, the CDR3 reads TGTGCCAGCAGTAGCGGGGGTTATGGCTACACCTTC. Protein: CASSSGGYGYTF.

The CDR3 nucleotides are TGTGCCAGCACCCCACCTTCATTGGGTGAAAAACTGTTTTTT. Amino acid sequence: CASTPPSLGEKLFF. The chain combines TRBV6-1 with TRBJ1-4; D gene unclear. This CDR3 region has 14 residues. Germline CDR1 reads MNHNS; CDR2 reads SASEGT. V was cut by 7 bases and J by 7 bases, with 16 bases left in between.

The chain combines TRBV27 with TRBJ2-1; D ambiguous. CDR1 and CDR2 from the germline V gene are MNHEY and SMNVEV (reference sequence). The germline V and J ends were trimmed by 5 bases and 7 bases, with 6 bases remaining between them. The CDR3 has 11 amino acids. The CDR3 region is CASSALNEQFF. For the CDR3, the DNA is TGTGCCAGCAGTGCCCTAAATGAGCAGTTCTTC.

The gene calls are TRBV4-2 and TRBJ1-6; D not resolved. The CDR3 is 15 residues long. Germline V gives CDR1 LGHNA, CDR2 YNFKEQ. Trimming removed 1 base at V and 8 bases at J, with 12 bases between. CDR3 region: CASSQVPYGDSPLHF. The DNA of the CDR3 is TGTGCCAGCAGCCAAGTACCCTATGGGGATTCACCCCTCCACTTT.

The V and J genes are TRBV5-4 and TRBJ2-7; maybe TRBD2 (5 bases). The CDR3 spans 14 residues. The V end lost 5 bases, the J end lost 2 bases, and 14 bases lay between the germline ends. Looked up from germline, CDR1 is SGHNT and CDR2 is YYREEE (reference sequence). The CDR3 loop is CASRRSGLTYEQYF. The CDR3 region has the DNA TGTGCCAGCAGGAGGAGCGGCCTGACCTACGAGCAGTACTTC.

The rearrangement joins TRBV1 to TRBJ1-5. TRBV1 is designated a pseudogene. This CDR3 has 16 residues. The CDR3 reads CTSSHVPLGDGQPQHF. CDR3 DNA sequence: TGCACCAGCAGCCATGTCCCGTTGGGGGACGGTCAGCCCCAGCATTTT.

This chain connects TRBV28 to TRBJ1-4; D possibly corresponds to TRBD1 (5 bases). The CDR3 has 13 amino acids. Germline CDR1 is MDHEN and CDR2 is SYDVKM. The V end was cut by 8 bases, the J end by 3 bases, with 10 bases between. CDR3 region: CASRAGSNEKLFF. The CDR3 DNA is TGTGCCAGCCGGGCAGGGTCTAATGAAAAACTGTTTTTT. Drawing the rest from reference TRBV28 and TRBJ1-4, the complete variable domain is DVKVTQSSRYLVKRTGEKVFLECVQDMDHENMFWYRQDPGLGLRLIYFSYDVKMKEKGDIPEGYSVSREKKERFSLILESASTNQTSMYLCASRAGSNEKLFFGSGTQLSVL.

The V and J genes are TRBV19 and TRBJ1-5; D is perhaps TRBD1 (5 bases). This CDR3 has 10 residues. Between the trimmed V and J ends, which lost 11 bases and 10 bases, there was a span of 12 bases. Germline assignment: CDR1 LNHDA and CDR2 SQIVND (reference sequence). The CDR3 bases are TGTGCCGGAGTAAGGGGACCCCAGCATTTT. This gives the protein CAGVRGPQHF.

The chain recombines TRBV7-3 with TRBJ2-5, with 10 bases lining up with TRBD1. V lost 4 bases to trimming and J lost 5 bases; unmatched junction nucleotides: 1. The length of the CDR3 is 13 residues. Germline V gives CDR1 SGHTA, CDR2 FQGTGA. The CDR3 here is CASSSGQGETQYF. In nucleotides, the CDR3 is TGTGCCAGCAGCTCGGGACAGGGGGAGACCCAGTACTTC.

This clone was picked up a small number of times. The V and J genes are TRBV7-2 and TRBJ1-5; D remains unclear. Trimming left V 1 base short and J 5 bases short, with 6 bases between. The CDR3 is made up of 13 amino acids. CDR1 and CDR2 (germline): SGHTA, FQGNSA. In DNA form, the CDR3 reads TGTGCCAGCAGCTTAGACGGGTATCAGCCCCAGCATTTT. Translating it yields CASSLDGYQPQHF. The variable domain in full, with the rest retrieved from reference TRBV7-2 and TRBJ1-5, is GAGVSQSPSNKVTEKGKDVELRCDPISGHTALYWYRQSLGQGLEFLIYFQGNSAPDKSGLPSDRFSAERTGGSVSTLTIQRTQQEDSAVYLCASSLDGYQPQHFGDGTRLSIL.

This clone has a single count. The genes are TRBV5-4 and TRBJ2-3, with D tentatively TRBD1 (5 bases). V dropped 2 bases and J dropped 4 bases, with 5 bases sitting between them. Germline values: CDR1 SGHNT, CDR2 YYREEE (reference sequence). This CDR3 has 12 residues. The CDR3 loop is CASSFRADTQYF. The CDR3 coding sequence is TGTGCCAGCAGCTTCAGGGCAGATACGCAGTATTTT. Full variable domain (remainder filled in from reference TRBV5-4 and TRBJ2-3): ETGVTQSPTHLIKTRGQQVTLRCSSQSGHNTVSWYQQALGQGPQFIFQYYREEENGRGNFPPRFSGLQFPNYSSELNVNALELDDSALYLCASSFRADTQYFGPGTRLTVL.

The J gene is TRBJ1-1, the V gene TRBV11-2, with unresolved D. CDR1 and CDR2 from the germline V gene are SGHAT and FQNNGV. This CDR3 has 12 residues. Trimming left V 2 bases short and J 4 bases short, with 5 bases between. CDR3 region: CASSLSATEAFF. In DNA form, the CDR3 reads TGTGCCAGCAGCTTATCTGCCACTGAAGCTTTCTTT.

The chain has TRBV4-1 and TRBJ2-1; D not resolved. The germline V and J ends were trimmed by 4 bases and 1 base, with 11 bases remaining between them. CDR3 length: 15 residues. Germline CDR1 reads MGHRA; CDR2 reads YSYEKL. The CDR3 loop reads CASSLVTDSYNEQFF. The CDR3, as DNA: TGCGCCAGCAGCCTCGTAACGGATTCCTACAATGAGCAGTTCTTC.

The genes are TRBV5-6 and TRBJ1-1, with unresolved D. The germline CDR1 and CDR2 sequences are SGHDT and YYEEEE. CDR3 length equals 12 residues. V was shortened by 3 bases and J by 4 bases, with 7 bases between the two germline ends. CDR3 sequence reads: CASSSQRTEAFF. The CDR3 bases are TGTGCCAGCAGCTCTCAACGCACTGAAGCTTTCTTT.

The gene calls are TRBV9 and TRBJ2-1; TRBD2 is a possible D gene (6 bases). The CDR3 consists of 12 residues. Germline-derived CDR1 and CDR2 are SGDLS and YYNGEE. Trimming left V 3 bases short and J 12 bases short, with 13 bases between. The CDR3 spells CASSGPGGVQFF. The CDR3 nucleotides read TGTGCCAGCAGCGGCCCCGGAGGGGTGCAGTTCTTC.

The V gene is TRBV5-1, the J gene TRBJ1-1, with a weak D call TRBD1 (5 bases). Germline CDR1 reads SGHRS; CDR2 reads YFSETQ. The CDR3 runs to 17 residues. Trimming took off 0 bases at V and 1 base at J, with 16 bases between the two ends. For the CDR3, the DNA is TGCGCCAGCAGCTTGGGGAGGGGCCGAGCCTGGAACACTGAAGCTTTCTTT. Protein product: CASSLGRGRAWNTEAFF. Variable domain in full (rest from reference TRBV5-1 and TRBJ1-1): KAGVTQTPRYLIKTRGQQVTLSCSPISGHRSVSWYQQTPGQGLQFLFEYFSETQRNKGNFPGRFSGRQFSNSRSEMNVSTLELGDSALYLCASSLGRGRAWNTEAFFGQGTRLTVV.

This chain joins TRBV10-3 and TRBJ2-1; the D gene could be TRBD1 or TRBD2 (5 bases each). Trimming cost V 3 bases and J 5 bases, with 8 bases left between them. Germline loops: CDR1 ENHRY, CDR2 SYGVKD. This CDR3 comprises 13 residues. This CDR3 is CAISERGDNEQFF. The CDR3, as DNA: TGTGCCATCAGTGAACGGGGCGACAATGAGCAGTTCTTC.

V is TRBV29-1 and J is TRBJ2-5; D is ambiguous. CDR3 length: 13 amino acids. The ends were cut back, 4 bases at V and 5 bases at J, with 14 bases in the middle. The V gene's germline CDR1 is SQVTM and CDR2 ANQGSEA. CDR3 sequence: CSVVNLAPETQYF. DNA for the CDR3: TGCAGCGTTGTAAATCTGGCGCCGGAGACCCAGTACTTC.

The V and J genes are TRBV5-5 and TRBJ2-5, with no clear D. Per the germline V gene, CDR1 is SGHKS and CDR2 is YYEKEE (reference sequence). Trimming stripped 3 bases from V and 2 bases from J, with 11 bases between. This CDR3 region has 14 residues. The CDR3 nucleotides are TGTGCCAGCAGCTACCTTGCAGTACAAGAGACCCAGTACTTC. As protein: CASSYLAVQETQYF. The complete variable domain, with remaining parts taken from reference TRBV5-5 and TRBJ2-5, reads DAGVTQSPTHLIKTRGQQVTLRCSPISGHKSVSWYQQVLGQGPQFIFQYYEKEERGRGNFPDRFSARQFPNYSSELNVNALLLGDSALYLCASSYLAVQETQYFGPGTRLLVL.

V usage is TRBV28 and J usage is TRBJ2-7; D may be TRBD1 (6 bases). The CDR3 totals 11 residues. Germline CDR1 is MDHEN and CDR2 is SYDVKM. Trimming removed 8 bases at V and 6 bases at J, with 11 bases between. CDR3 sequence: CASHDRFEQYF. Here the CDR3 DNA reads TGTGCCAGCCACGACAGGTTCGAGCAGTACTTC.

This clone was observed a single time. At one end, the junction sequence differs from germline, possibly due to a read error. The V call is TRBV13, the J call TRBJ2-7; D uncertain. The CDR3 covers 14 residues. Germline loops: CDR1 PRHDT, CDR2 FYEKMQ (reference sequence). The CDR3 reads CASSSTRHSHEQYF. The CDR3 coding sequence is TGTGCCAGCAGCTCCACAAGGCACTCCCACGAGCAGTACTTC.

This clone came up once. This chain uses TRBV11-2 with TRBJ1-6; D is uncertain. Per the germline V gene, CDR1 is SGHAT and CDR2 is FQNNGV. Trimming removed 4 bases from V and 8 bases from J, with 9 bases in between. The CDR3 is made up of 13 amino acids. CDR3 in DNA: TGTGCCAGCAGCTCTAAGACCTATTCACCCCTCCACTTT. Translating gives CASSSKTYSPLHF. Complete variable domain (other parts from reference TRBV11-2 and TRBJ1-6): EAGVAQSPRYKIIEKRQSVAFWCNPISGHATLYWYQQILGQGPKLLIQFQNNGVVDDSQLPKDRFSAERLKGVDSTLKIQPAKLEDSAVYLCASSSKTYSPLHFGNGTRLTVT.

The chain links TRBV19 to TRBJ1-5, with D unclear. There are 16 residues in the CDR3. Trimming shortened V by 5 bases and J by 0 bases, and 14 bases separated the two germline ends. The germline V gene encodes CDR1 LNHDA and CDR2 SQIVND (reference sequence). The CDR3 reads CASSGESPLSNQPQHF. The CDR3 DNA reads TGTGCCAGTAGTGGAGAGAGTCCCCTTAGCAATCAGCCCCAGCATTTT.

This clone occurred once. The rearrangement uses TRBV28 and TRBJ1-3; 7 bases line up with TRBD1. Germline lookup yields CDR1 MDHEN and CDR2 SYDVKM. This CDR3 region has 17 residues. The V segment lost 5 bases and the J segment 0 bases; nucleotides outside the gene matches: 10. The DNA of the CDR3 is TGTGCCAGCAGTCCCCAGGGGGGCGCACACTCTGGAAACACCATATATTTT. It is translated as CASSPQGGAHSGNTIYF. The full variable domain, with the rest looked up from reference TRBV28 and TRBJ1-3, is DVKVTQSSRYLVKRTGEKVFLECVQDMDHENMFWYRQDPGLGLRLIYFSYDVKMKEKGDIPEGYSVSREKKERFSLILESASTNQTSMYLCASSPQGGAHSGNTIYFGEGSWLTVV.

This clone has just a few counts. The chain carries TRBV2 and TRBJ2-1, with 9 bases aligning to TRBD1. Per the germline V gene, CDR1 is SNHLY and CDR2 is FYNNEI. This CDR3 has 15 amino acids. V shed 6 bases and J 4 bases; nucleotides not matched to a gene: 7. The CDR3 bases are TGTGCCAGCAGGGAGACAGGGGGTCTTTACAATGAGCAGTTCTTC. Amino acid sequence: CASRETGGLYNEQFF.

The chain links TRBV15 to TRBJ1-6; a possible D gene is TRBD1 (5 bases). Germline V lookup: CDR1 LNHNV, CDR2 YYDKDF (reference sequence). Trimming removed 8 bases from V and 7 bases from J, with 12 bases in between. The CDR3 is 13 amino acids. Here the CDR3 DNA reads TGTGCCACCGCGGCAGGGTACAATTCACCCCTCCACTTT. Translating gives CATAAGYNSPLHF. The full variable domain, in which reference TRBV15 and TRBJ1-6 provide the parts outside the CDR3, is DAMVIQNPRYQVTQFGKPVTLSCSQTLNHNVMYWYQQKSSQAPKLLFHYYDKDFNNEADTPDNFQSRRPNTSFCFLDIRSPGLGDTAMYLCATAAGYNSPLHFGNGTRLTVT.

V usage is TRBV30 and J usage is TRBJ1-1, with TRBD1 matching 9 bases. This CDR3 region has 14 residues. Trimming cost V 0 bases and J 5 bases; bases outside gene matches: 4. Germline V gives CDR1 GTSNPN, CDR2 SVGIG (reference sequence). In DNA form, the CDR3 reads TGTGCCTGGAGTGTACAGGGGGCATCGACTGAAGCTTTCTTT. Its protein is CAWSVQGASTEAFF.

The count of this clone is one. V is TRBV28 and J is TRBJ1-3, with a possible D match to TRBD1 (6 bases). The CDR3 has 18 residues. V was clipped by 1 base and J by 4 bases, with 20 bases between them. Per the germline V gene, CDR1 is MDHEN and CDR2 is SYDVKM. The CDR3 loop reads CASSLFLIGGARGNTIYF. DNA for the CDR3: TGTGCCAGCAGTTTATTCCTAATAGGGGGGGCAAGAGGAAACACCATATATTTT.